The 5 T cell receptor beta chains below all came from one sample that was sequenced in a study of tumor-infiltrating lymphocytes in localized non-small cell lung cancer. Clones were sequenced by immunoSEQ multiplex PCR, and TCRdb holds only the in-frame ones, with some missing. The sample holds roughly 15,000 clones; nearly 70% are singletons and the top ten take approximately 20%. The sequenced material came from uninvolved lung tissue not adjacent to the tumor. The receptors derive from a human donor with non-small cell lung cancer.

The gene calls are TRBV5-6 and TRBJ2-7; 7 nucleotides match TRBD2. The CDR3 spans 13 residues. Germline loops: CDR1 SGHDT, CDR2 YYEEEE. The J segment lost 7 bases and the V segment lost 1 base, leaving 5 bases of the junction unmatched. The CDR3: CASSLYRGGEQYF. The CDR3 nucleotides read TGTGCCAGCAGCTTGTATCGGGGAGGGGAGCAGTACTTC.

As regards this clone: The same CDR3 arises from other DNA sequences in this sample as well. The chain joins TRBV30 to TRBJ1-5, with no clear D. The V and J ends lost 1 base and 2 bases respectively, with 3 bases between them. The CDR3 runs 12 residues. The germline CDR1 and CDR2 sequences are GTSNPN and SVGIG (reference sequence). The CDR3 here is CAWSGGNQPQHF. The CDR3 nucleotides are TGTGCCTGGAGTGGCGGCAATCAGCCCCAGCATTTT.

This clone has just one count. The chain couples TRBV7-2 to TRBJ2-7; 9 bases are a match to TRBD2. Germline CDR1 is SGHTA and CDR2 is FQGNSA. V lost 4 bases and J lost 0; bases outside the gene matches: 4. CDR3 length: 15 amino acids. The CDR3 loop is CASSSSGVSSYEQYF. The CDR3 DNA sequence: TGTGCCAGCAGCTCTAGCGGGGTTAGCTCCTACGAGCAGTACTTC. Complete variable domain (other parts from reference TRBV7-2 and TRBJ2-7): GAGVSQSPSNKVTEKGKDVELRCDPISGHTALYWYRQSLGQGLEFLIYFQGNSAPDKSGLPSDRFSAERTGGSVSTLTIQRTQQEDSAVYLCASSSSGVSSYEQYFGPGTRLTVT.

The DNA of the CDR3 is TGTGCCAGCAGCTCCCAAGCGGGGGGAACCTACGAGCAGTACTTC. Translated: CASSSQAGGTYEQYF. The V call is TRBV11-1, the J call TRBJ2-7; TRBD2 agrees at 9 bases. V shed 4 bases and J 2 bases; nucleotides not matched to a gene: 6. There are 15 residues in the CDR3. Germline-derived CDR1 and CDR2 are SGHAT and FQDESV (reference sequence).

The CDR3 nucleotides read TGTGCCTCGGATCTTCGGGGACAGGGGAACGAGCAGTACTTC. This codes for CASDLRGQGNEQYF. The chain recombines TRBV30 with TRBJ2-7; TRBD1 aligns across 10 bases. CDR1 is GTSNPN and CDR2 is SVGIG in the germline V gene (reference sequence). This CDR3 region has 14 residues. V gave up 7 bases and J gave up 5 bases; unmatched junction bases: 11.